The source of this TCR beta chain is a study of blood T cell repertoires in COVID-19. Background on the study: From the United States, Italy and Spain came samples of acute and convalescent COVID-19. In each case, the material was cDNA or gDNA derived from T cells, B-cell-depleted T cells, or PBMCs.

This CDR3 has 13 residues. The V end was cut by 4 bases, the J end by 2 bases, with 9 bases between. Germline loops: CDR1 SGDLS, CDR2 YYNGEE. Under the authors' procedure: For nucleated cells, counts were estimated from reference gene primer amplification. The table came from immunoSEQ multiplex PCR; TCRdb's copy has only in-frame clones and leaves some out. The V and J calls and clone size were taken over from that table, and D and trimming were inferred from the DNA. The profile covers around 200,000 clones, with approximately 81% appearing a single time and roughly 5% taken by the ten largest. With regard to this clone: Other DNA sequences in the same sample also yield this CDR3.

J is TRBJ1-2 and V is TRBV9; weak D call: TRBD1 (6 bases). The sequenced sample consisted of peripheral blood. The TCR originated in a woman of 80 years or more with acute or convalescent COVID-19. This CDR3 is CASSPDRNYGYTF. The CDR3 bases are TGTGCCAGCAGCCCCGACAGGAACTATGGCTACACCTTC.